One sample yielded the 11 T cell receptor beta chains listed below, sequenced in a study of T cell responses to AZD1222 COVID-19 vaccine. Sequencing used immunoSEQ multiplex PCR; TCRdb keeps in-frame clones, though not all of them. The sample lists approximately 200,000 clones; roughly 94% were seen once. The material was peripheral blood, obtained 28 days after the second dose of the MenACWY control vaccine. These receptors were collected from an adult who received the MenACWY meningococcal vaccine as a control.

The CDR3 reads CASSAGMFGNTQYF. In DNA, the CDR3 is TGTGCCAGCAGCGCTGGGATGTTTGGAAATACGCAGTATTTT. J is TRBJ2-3 and V is TRBV9; no clear D gene. The germline V gene encodes CDR1 SGDLS and CDR2 YYNGEE. The CDR3 has 14 amino acids. The ends were cut back, 3 bases at V and 7 bases at J, with 15 bases in the middle.

The chain employs TRBV5-1 and TRBJ1-6; possible D gene TRBD1, 6 bases. Germline CDR1 and CDR2: SGHRS and YFSETQ. The CDR3 is made up of 16 amino acids. Trimming took 0 bases from V and 9 from J, leaving 16 bases between them. The CDR3 loop is CASSLDAQLGGSPLHF. CDR3 in DNA: TGCGCCAGCAGCTTGGACGCACAATTAGGGGGTTCACCCCTCCACTTT.

The V gene is TRBV30, the J gene TRBJ2-7, with D hard to call. Germline loops: CDR1 GTSNPN, CDR2 SVGIG (reference sequence). Deletions cut 0 bases from V and 2 bases from J, with 8 bases between. The CDR3 spans 13 residues. In DNA, the CDR3 is TGTGCCTGGAGTGTAAGGCAAACCTACGAGCAGTACTTC. Translating it yields CAWSVRQTYEQYF.

This chain joins TRBV5-1 and TRBJ2-1, with 11 nucleotides matching TRBD2. The CDR3 runs 16 residues. Germline loops: CDR1 SGHRS, CDR2 YFSETQ. Trimming at V came to 5 bases and at J to 2 bases, leaving 6 bases not matched to a gene. The CDR3 spells CASRGLAGSTYNEQFF. CDR3 nucleotides: TGCGCCAGCAGAGGACTAGCGGGCAGCACCTACAATGAGCAGTTCTTC.

This clone was recorded only once. The chain employs TRBV18 and TRBJ1-1, with D perhaps TRBD1 (6 bases). V lost 6 bases to trimming and J lost 2 bases, with 22 bases between them. CDR1 and CDR2 (germline): KGHSH, LQKENI. The CDR3 has 17 amino acids. The DNA of the CDR3 is TGTGCCAGCTCGGGGAACTTAAGACAGGCGATAAACACTGAAGCTTTCTTT. It yields the protein CASSGNLRQAINTEAFF.

The chain joins TRBV4-3 to TRBJ1-4; D is uncertain. CDR1 is LGHNA and CDR2 is YSLEER in the germline V gene. The CDR3 covers 16 residues. The V and J ends lost 0 bases and 4 bases respectively, with 12 bases between them. The CDR3 DNA sequence: TGCGCCAGCAGCCAAGATCCCGACGGCTTTAATGAAAAACTGTTTTTT. It is translated as CASSQDPDGFNEKLFF.

This clone has only one observation. This rearrangement joins TRBV18 to TRBJ2-7; TRBD1 or TRBD2 may be the D gene (5 bases each). This CDR3 is built from 15 residues. Trimming shortened V by 4 bases and J by 0 bases, and 13 bases separated the two germline ends. The germline V gene has CDR1 KGHSH and CDR2 LQKENI. The CDR3 DNA follows: TGTGCCAGCTCACTCGGGGCAGTAAGCTCCTACGAGCAGTACTTC. Encoded protein: CASSLGAVSSYEQYF.

This clone was seen only once. V usage is TRBV30 and J usage is TRBJ2-1; tentative D call: TRBD2 (6 bases). The CDR3 contains 15 residues. V shed 2 bases and J shed 0 bases, with 11 bases lying between them. Germline CDR1 and CDR2: GTSNPN and SVGIG (reference sequence). CDR3 sequence reads: CAWSTGRDSYNEQFF. The CDR3 DNA follows: TGTGCCTGGAGTACTGGGCGGGACTCCTACAATGAGCAGTTCTTC.

The table lists this clone with a few counts. This rearrangement joins TRBV24-1 to TRBJ2-1; 9 bases match TRBD2. The CDR3 sequence is 17 residues long. V was pared by 2 bases and J by 3 bases, with 7 bases of the junction left unmatched. CDR1 is KGHDR and CDR2 is SFDVKD in the germline V gene. The CDR3 region is CATSDSLSSGDYNEQFF. As DNA, the CDR3 is TGTGCCACCAGTGATTCACTGTCTAGCGGGGACTACAATGAGCAGTTCTTC.

This chain links TRBV13 with TRBJ1-3; TRBD1 matches at 8 bases. V was clipped by 4 bases and J by 1 base; unmatched bases: 9. There are 17 residues in the CDR3. CDR1 and CDR2 from the germline V gene are PRHDT and FYEKMQ (reference sequence). The CDR3 protein is CASSSRQGRNSGNTIYF. CDR3 coding DNA: TGTGCCAGCAGCTCGCGACAGGGGAGGAATTCTGGAAACACCATATATTTT.

This sequence joins TRBV6-1 and TRBJ1-5, with no clear D. The CDR3 is made up of 14 amino acids. Per germline, CDR1 MNHNS and CDR2 SASEGT. Trimming stripped 2 bases from V and 4 bases from J, with 9 bases between. CDR3 DNA sequence: TGTGCCAGCAGTGAATTCCAGGTTAATCAGCCCCAGCATTTT. Its protein product is CASSEFQVNQPQHF.